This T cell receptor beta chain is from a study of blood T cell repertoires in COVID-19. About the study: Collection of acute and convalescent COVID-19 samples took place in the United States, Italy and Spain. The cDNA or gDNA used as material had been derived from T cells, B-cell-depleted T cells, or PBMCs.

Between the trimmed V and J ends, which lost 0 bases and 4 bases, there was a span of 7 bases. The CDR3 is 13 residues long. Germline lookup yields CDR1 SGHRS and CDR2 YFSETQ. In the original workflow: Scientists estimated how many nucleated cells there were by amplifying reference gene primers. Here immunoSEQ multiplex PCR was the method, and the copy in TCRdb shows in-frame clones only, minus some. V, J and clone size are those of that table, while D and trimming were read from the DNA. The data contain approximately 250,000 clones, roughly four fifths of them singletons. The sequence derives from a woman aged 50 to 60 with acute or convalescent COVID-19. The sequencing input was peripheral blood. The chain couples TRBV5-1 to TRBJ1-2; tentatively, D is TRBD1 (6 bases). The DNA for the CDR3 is TGCGCCAGCAGCTTGGGAGGGGGCTATGGCTACACCTTC. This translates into CASSLGGGYGYTF. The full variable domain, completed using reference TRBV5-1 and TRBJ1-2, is KAGVTQTPRYLIKTRGQQVTLSCSPISGHRSVSWYQQTPGQGLQFLFEYFSETQRNKGNFPGRFSGRQFSNSRSEMNVSTLELGDSALYLCASSLGGGYGYTFGSGTRLTVV.